Each of the 8 T cell receptor beta chains below was sequenced from the same sample in a study of cytomegalovirus exposure and HLA in healthy donors. The PCR contained 60 Vbeta and 13 Jbeta primers. Assay: immunoSEQ multiplex PCR; the TCRdb copy retains only in-frame clones and omits some. The table has around 210,000 clones, roughly 85% seen once. The sequenced sample was PBMCs. The receptors were sampled from a girl aged 2 to 9 in good health and CMV-seronegative.

V usage is TRBV5-6 and J usage is TRBJ2-5, with 8 bases lining up with TRBD1. CDR1 is SGHDT and CDR2 is YYEEEE in the germline V gene. Germline trimming cut 3 bases from V and 4 bases from J; bases unmatched to any gene: 8. The CDR3 is made up of 15 amino acids. The CDR3 here is CASSYLTGAGETQYF. CDR3 coding DNA: TGTGCCAGCAGCTACCTGACAGGGGCGGGAGAGACCCAGTACTTC. The full variable domain, its missing parts supplied by reference TRBV5-6 and TRBJ2-5, is DAGVTQSPTHLIKTRGQQVTLRCSPKSGHDTVSWYQQALGQGPQFIFQYYEEEERQRGNFPDRFSGHQFPNYSSELNVNALLLGDSALYLCASSYLTGAGETQYFGPGTRLLVL.

The rearrangement joins TRBV5-1 to TRBJ1-5, with D possibly matching TRBD1 (6 bases). Germline V gene lookup returns CDR1 SGHRS and CDR2 YFSETQ. The CDR3 is made up of 15 amino acids. V lost 0 bases to trimming and J lost 6 bases, with 13 bases between them. The CDR3 region is CASSLDPQGSQPQHF. Written as DNA, the CDR3 is TGCGCCAGCAGCTTGGACCCGCAGGGGAGTCAGCCCCAGCATTTT.

CDR3 sequence reads: CASSYSRAYEQYF. The CDR3 region has the DNA TGCGCCAGCAGCTATAGCAGGGCCTACGAGCAGTACTTC. The chain couples TRBV5-1 to TRBJ2-7, with a possible D match to TRBD1 (5 bases). V lost 3 bases to trimming and J lost 2 bases, with 9 bases between them. From germline, CDR1 is SGHRS and CDR2 YFSETQ. The CDR3 covers 13 residues. Looking up the rest from reference TRBV5-1 and TRBJ2-7 gives the full variable domain: KAGVTQTPRYLIKTRGQQVTLSCSPISGHRSVSWYQQTPGQGLQFLFEYFSETQRNKGNFPGRFSGRQFSNSRSEMNVSTLELGDSALYLCASSYSRAYEQYFGPGTRLTVT.

The J gene is TRBJ2-7, the V gene TRBV7-9; TRBD2 aligns across 9 bases. V gave up 1 base and J gave up 0 bases; unmatched junction bases: 7. This CDR3 contains 17 residues. Germline values: CDR1 SEHNR, CDR2 FQNEAQ (reference sequence). The CDR3 region is CASSLELRLADSYEQYF. The CDR3 DNA follows: TGTGCCAGCAGCTTAGAACTCAGACTAGCGGACTCCTACGAGCAGTACTTC.

The chain links TRBV7-9 to TRBJ2-3, with TRBD2 matching 11 bases. V dropped 3 bases and J dropped 5; count of bases not matched to a gene: 1. The CDR3 has 14 amino acids. Germline V gene lookup returns CDR1 SEHNR and CDR2 FQNEAQ (reference sequence). The CDR3 here is CASSFGTSGDTQYF. The CDR3 DNA reads as TGTGCCAGCAGCTTCGGGACTAGCGGAGATACGCAGTATTTT.

The J gene is TRBJ2-5, the V gene TRBV7-6, with 7 bases that match TRBD1. V trimming: 4 bases; J trimming: 2 bases; junction bases outside the gene matches: 1. There are 13 residues in the CDR3. Germline CDR1 SGHVS, CDR2 FNYEAQ. The CDR3 DNA follows: TGTGCCAGCAGCTCGGGACAGCAAGAGACCCAGTACTTC. Amino acids: CASSSGQQETQYF.

The DNA for the CDR3 is TGTGCCAGCAGCCCAAGACGGGAGTTCTCTGGAAACACCATATATTTT. Protein sequence: CASSPRREFSGNTIYF. This sequence joins TRBV14 and TRBJ1-3; no definite D call. CDR1 is SGHDN and CDR2 is FVKESK in the germline V gene. Trimming took 4 bases from V and 0 from J, leaving 13 bases between them. The CDR3 covers 16 residues.

This clone was counted only a few times. The chain employs TRBV9 and TRBJ2-6; unclear D gene. V was clipped by 3 bases and J by 4 bases, with 8 bases between them. Per the germline V gene, CDR1 is SGDLS and CDR2 is YYNGEE. This CDR3 region has 14 residues. The CDR3 is CASSGSAGANVLTF. Written as DNA, the CDR3 is TGTGCCAGCAGCGGGAGTGCAGGGGCCAACGTCCTGACTTTC.